Listed below are T cell receptor beta chains from one sample, sequenced in a study of cytomegalovirus exposure and HLA in healthy donors. Sequenced by immunoSEQ multiplex PCR; TCRdb stores in-frame clones only, minus some. The table includes about 240,000 clones, approximately 83% detected once. Sequencing was carried out using PBMCs. Receptors were obtained from a young woman in good health and CMV-seropositive. Both conserved end residues are part of each CDR3. The order of the fields is clone size, J gene, D gene, CDR3 length, V gene, CDR3 protein, CDR3 DNA. D genes are given only for firm matches. For some rows the clone size is stated as once, few or many, or as a class when expanded; others skip it.

clone_size: few; j_call: TRBJ1-2; d_call: TRBD1; cdr3_length: 16; v_call: TRBV19; cdr3_aa: CASNPGQGWDNYGYTF; cdr3_nt: TGTGCCAGTAACCCGGGACAGGGTTGGGACAACTATGGCTACACCTTC
clone_size: .; j_call: TRBJ2-5; d_call: TRBD1; cdr3_length: 14; v_call: TRBV6-1; cdr3_aa: CASSLDRGGETQYF; cdr3_nt: TGTGCCAGCAGTCTAGACAGGGGGGGAGAGACCCAGTACTTC
clone_size: .; j_call: TRBJ1-2; d_call: .; cdr3_length: 16; v_call: TRBV30; cdr3_aa: CAWSVLGGPFGYGYTF; cdr3_nt: TGTGCCTGGAGTGTACTGGGAGGCCCTTTCGGGTATGGCTACACCTTC
clone_size: once; j_call: TRBJ2-7; d_call: TRBD1; cdr3_length: 15; v_call: TRBV11-2; cdr3_aa: CASSFGTGAFYEQYF; cdr3_nt: TGTGCCAGCAGCTTCGGGACAGGGGCTTTCTACGAGCAGTACTTC
clone_size: .; j_call: TRBJ2-7; d_call: .; cdr3_length: 14; v_call: TRBV27; cdr3_aa: CASSLATGVHEQYF; cdr3_nt: TGTGCCAGCAGTTTAGCTACGGGGGTCCACGAGCAGTACTTC
clone_size: .; j_call: TRBJ1-4; d_call: .; cdr3_length: 14; v_call: TRBV5-4; cdr3_aa: CASSLLESNEKLFF; cdr3_nt: TGTGCCAGCAGCTTGTTGGAGAGTAATGAAAAACTGTTTTTT
clone_size: .; j_call: TRBJ2-1; d_call: .; cdr3_length: 12; v_call: TRBV5-1; cdr3_aa: CASSPGINEQFF; cdr3_nt: TGCGCCAGCAGCCCCGGGATCAATGAGCAGTTCTTC
clone_size: once; j_call: TRBJ2-7; d_call: .; cdr3_length: 15; v_call: TRBV9; cdr3_aa: CASSVGGGGQESKYF; cdr3_nt: TGTGCCAGCAGCGTAGGGGGAGGGGGACAGGAGAGCAAGTACTTC
clone_size: .; j_call: TRBJ2-7; d_call: .; cdr3_length: 13; v_call: TRBV27; cdr3_aa: CASRLAATYEQYF; cdr3_nt: TGTGCCAGCAGACTAGCCGCTACCTACGAGCAGTACTTC
clone_size: .; j_call: TRBJ2-2; d_call: TRBD2; cdr3_length: 17; v_call: TRBV5-1; cdr3_aa: CASSSGRLAGVTGELFF; cdr3_nt: TGCGCCAGCAGCTCGGGCAGACTAGCGGGAGTCACCGGGGAGCTGTTTTTT
clone_size: .; j_call: TRBJ2-7; d_call: TRBD2; cdr3_length: 14; v_call: TRBV2; cdr3_aa: CASFSGGDEYEQYF; cdr3_nt: TGTGCCAGCTTTAGCGGGGGGGACGAATACGAGCAGTACTTC
clone_size: once; j_call: TRBJ2-1; d_call: .; cdr3_length: 16; v_call: TRBV11-2; cdr3_aa: CASSWGTGLSSNEQFF; cdr3_nt: TGTGCCAGCAGCTGGGGGACTGGATTGTCCAGCAATGAGCAGTTCTTC
clone_size: .; j_call: TRBJ1-4; d_call: .; cdr3_length: 16; v_call: TRBV7-9; cdr3_aa: CASSPPSADRNEKLFF; cdr3_nt: TGTGCCAGCAGCCCGCCCTCCGCCGACAGAAATGAAAAACTGTTTTTT
clone_size: .; j_call: TRBJ1-2; d_call: TRBD1; cdr3_length: 16; v_call: TRBV6-1; cdr3_aa: CASSEALDRGNYGYTF; cdr3_nt: TGTGCCAGCAGTGAAGCGCTAGACAGGGGGAACTATGGCTACACCTTC
clone_size: .; j_call: TRBJ2-7; d_call: TRBD2; cdr3_length: 15; v_call: TRBV4-1; cdr3_aa: CASSPLAASVYEQYF; cdr3_nt: TGCGCCAGCAGCCCACTAGCGGCAAGTGTATACGAGCAGTACTTC
clone_size: .; j_call: TRBJ2-3; d_call: .; cdr3_length: 14; v_call: TRBV27; cdr3_aa: CASSLLDRSDTQYF; cdr3_nt: TGTGCCAGCAGTTTATTGGACAGATCAGATACGCAGTATTTT
clone_size: .; j_call: TRBJ2-2; d_call: .; cdr3_length: 12; v_call: TRBV19; cdr3_aa: CASSTGTGELFF; cdr3_nt: TGTGCCAGTAGTACAGGCACCGGGGAGCTGTTTTTT
clone_size: .; j_call: TRBJ1-2; d_call: .; cdr3_length: 13; v_call: TRBV9; cdr3_aa: CASTREGKNGYTF; cdr3_nt: TGTGCCAGCACCCGGGAGGGAAAGAATGGCTACACCTTC
clone_size: .; j_call: TRBJ2-2; d_call: .; cdr3_length: 13; v_call: TRBV30; cdr3_aa: CAWAEYGTGELFF; cdr3_nt: TGTGCTTGGGCGGAGTACGGGACCGGGGAGCTGTTTTTT
clone_size: .; j_call: TRBJ2-7; d_call: TRBD1; cdr3_length: 16; v_call: TRBV15; cdr3_aa: CATSREATGGSYEQYF; cdr3_nt: TGTGCCACCAGCAGAGAGGCGACAGGGGGCTCCTACGAGCAGTACTTC